One sample yielded the 17 T cell receptor beta chains listed below, sequenced in a study of blood T cell repertoires in COVID-19. Sequenced by immunoSEQ multiplex PCR; TCRdb stores in-frame clones only, minus some. The sample has 200,000 to 250,000 clones, roughly 82% seen once. Sequenced sample: peripheral blood. Receptor source: a woman of 80 years or more with COVID-19, enrolled during active disease.

This clone was detected only a few times. The chain uses TRBV5-6 and TRBJ2-7, with D possibly being TRBD1 (5 bases). Germline CDR1 SGHDT, CDR2 YYEEEE. V shed 3 bases and J shed 2 bases, with 18 bases lying between them. This CDR3 is 16 amino acids long. CDR3 DNA: TGTGCCAGCAGCTGGACCCCTCCGAGACAGACCTACGAGCAGTACGTC. The encoded protein is CASSWTPPRQTYEQYV.

The chain is built from TRBV25-1 and TRBJ1-1, with 10 bases aligning to TRBD1. Trimming removed 1 base from V and 4 bases from J; junction bases left unmatched: 6. Germline V gene data show CDR1 as MGHDK and CDR2 as SYGVNS. CDR3 length equals 16 residues. In DNA, the CDR3 is TGTGCCAGCAGTGAATCGGGACAGGGGCATAGCACTGAAGCTTTCTTT. Translated, it gives CASSESGQGHSTEAFF.

The J gene is TRBJ1-5, the V gene TRBV18; D possibly corresponds to TRBD1 (6 bases). The CDR3 has 15 residues. Germline CDR1 is KGHSH and CDR2 is LQKENI. Trimming left V 3 bases short and J 0 bases short, with 9 bases between. The CDR3 here is CASSPYRDSNQPQHF. The CDR3 DNA sequence: TGTGCCAGCTCACCTTACAGGGATAGCAATCAGCCCCAGCATTTT.

The chain is built from TRBV19 and TRBJ2-5; the D gene is possibly TRBD1 (5 bases). In germline, CDR1 is LNHDA, CDR2 SQIVND (reference sequence). The V and J ends lost 5 bases and 5 bases respectively, with 12 bases between them. The CDR3 consists of 13 residues. Here the CDR3 reads CASSGQGTETQYF. The DNA for the CDR3 is TGTGCCAGTAGTGGCCAGGGCACCGAGACCCAGTACTTC.

The chain joins TRBV6-2 or TRBV6-3 to TRBJ2-7; possibly TRBD2 for D (6 bases). The CDR3 is 15 residues long. The germline CDR1 and CDR2 sequences are MNHEY and SVGEGT. Trimming cost V 4 bases and J 0 bases, with 13 bases left between them. The DNA for the CDR3 is TGTGCCAGCAGTTCCGGGACTGCGGACTCCTACGAGCAGTACTTC. Translated: CASSSGTADSYEQYF.

This chain uses TRBV7-9 with TRBJ1-1; D gene unclear. In germline, CDR1 is SEHNR, CDR2 FQNEAQ (reference sequence). The CDR3 is 17 residues long. Trimming pared 2 bases from V and 0 bases from J, leaving 16 bases between. In nucleotides, the CDR3 is TGTGCCAGCAGCTTAAAATTGACGCGCGGGATGAACACTGAAGCTTTCTTT. This sequence encodes CASSLKLTRGMNTEAFF.

This clone was observed a few times. The chain links TRBV5-1 to TRBJ2-7; the D gene is possibly TRBD2 (6 bases). Trimming took off 4 bases at V and 7 bases at J, with 21 bases between the two ends. The CDR3 extends over 15 amino acids. Germline V CDR1 and CDR2: SGHRS, YFSETQ. The CDR3 reads CASSADRGGPGEQYF. Here the CDR3 DNA reads TGCGCCAGCAGCGCCGACAGAGGAGGGCCGGGGGAGCAGTACTTC.

The V gene is TRBV7-3, the J gene TRBJ2-2; a weak D match, TRBD1 (5 bases). The CDR3 has 13 residues. Germline loops: CDR1 SGHTA, CDR2 FQGTGA. Trimming pared 5 bases from V and 5 bases from J, leaving 9 bases between. Written as DNA, the CDR3 is TGTGCCAGCAGCCCCCAGGGAACCGGGGAGCTGTTTTTT. Protein sequence: CASSPQGTGELFF.

The rearrangement joins TRBV28 to TRBJ2-1; TRBD1 aligns across 9 bases. Germline trimming cut 6 bases from V and 6 bases from J; bases unmatched to any gene: 15. Germline assignment: CDR1 MDHEN and CDR2 SYDVKM. The CDR3 length is 17 residues. The CDR3 sequence is CASRKQGAKAGANEQFF. The CDR3 bases are TGTGCCAGCAGAAAACAGGGGGCTAAAGCAGGCGCCAATGAGCAGTTCTTC.

This chain joins TRBV14 and TRBJ1-6; D gene uncertain. The germline CDR1 and CDR2 sequences are SGHDN and FVKESK. Between the trimmed V and J ends, which lost 4 bases and 3 bases, there was a span of 13 bases. The CDR3 sequence is 16 residues long. The DNA for the CDR3 is TGTGCCAGCAGCCTTAAAACCAACAGCTATAATTCACCCCTCCACTTT. This translates into CASSLKTNSYNSPLHF. Complete variable domain (other parts from reference TRBV14 and TRBJ1-6): EAGVTQFPSHSVIEKGQTVTLRCDPISGHDNLYWYRRVMGKEIKFLLHFVKESKQDESGMPNNRFLAERTGGTYSTLKVQPAELEDSGVYFCASSLKTNSYNSPLHFGNGTRLTVT.

The chain uses TRBV25-1 and TRBJ1-5; 9 bases match TRBD1. CDR1 MGHDK and CDR2 SYGVNS come from the germline V gene. V dropped 4 bases and J dropped 5; count of bases not matched to a gene: 12. The CDR3 contains 17 residues. The CDR3 loop is CASSGTPTGGLDQPQHF. The CDR3 region has the DNA TGTGCCAGCAGTGGGACACCTACAGGGGGCTTGGATCAGCCCCAGCATTTT.

V usage is TRBV7-9 and J usage is TRBJ2-5, with D perhaps TRBD2 (5 bases). The CDR3 is 15 amino acids. The V gene's germline CDR1 is SEHNR and CDR2 FQNEAQ (reference sequence). The V end was cut by 3 bases, the J end by 0 bases, with 11 bases between. This chain's CDR3 is CASSFWTGYQETQYF. CDR3 nucleotide sequence: TGTGCCAGCAGCTTTTGGACTGGGTACCAAGAGACCCAGTACTTC.

The chain carries TRBV10-3 and TRBJ2-7; 11 bases are a match to TRBD2. The length of the CDR3 is 13 residues. After removal of 10 bases from V and 4 bases from J, the junction contained 6 bases not matched to a gene. CDR1 and CDR2 (germline): ENHRY, SYGVKD. CDR3 coding DNA: TGTGCCACCCGTAGCGGGGGGGCTTACGAGCAGTACTTC. Protein sequence: CATRSGGAYEQYF.

The CDR3 DNA reads as TGTGCCAGCTCTCACGACAGGGATATTAGCAATCAGCCCCAGCATTTT. It codes for CASSHDRDISNQPQHF. The V call is TRBV18, the J call TRBJ1-5; 7 positions agree with TRBD1. This CDR3 has 16 residues. The germline gives CDR1 KGHSH, CDR2 LQKENI. Trimming cost V 6 bases and J 0 bases; bases outside gene matches: 8.

This chain connects TRBV5-1 to TRBJ2-5; 7 nucleotides match TRBD1. V was clipped by 4 bases and J by 1 base; unmatched bases: 7. The CDR3 has 15 amino acids. Per germline, CDR1 SGHRS and CDR2 YFSETQ. The CDR3 DNA follows: TGCGCCAGCAGCCCCCGGACAGGAGGCCAAGAGACCCAGTACTTC. Residues: CASSPRTGGQETQYF.

The chain is built from TRBV7-2 and TRBJ2-3; D not resolved. Germline V gene sequence: CDR1 SGHTA, CDR2 FQGNSA. The CDR3 is 15 amino acids. With 1 base removed from V and 4 bases from J, the gap between germline ends came to 12 bases. The CDR3 reads CASSLGIGVADTQYF. DNA for the CDR3: TGTGCCAGCAGCTTAGGAATCGGAGTTGCAGATACGCAGTATTTT.

This clone was seen just once. The CDR3 DNA reads as TGTGCCAGCAGCTCTTTGCGGGGGAAAGGAGATACGCAGTATTTT. Translation gives CASSSLRGKGDTQYF. The chain is built from TRBV11-2 and TRBJ2-3; 7 positions match TRBD2. Trimming took 4 bases from V and 5 from J; bases not matched to a gene: 9. The length of the CDR3 is 15 residues. The germline V gene encodes CDR1 SGHAT and CDR2 FQNNGV.